These 8 T cell receptor beta chains were all obtained from the same sample, sequenced in a study of blood T cell repertoires in COVID-19 (dated by TCRdb to 2020 to 2022). Libraries were made using the immunoSEQ multiplex PCR assay. In TCRdb, the immuneACCESS table is reduced to in-frame sequences with V and J assigned. These tables do not hold every clone; where another copy was compared, an unresolved V gene accounts for under half, and the others remain unexplained. The sample includes 70,000 or so clones, with about 88% observed a single time. The ten largest make up 3.9% of the sample. The specimen was peripheral blood. The origin of the receptors is a man aged 70-80 years with active COVID-19.

The chain uses TRBV3-1 (or the pseudogene TRBV3-2) and TRBJ2-3; D call uncertain. Germline-derived CDR1 and CDR2 are LGHDT and YNNKEL (reference sequence). The V gene lost 6 bases and the J gene lost 0 bases, with 13 bases spanning the gap. The CDR3 has 15 amino acids. The CDR3 region is CASSGQPRSTDTQYF. The DNA for the CDR3 is TGTGCCAGCAGTGGGCAGCCCCGTAGCACAGATACGCAGTATTTT.

The chain couples TRBV13 to TRBJ2-1, with 14 bases aligning to TRBD2. The junction had 7 bases not matched to a gene; V was cut back by 5 bases and J by 4 bases. Per the germline V gene, CDR1 is PRHDT and CDR2 is FYEKMQ (reference sequence). This CDR3 has 17 residues. The CDR3 coding sequence is TGTGCCAGCAGCGGGCCGGGACTAGCGGGAGTGTACAATGAGCAGTTCTTC. Translating gives CASSGPGLAGVYNEQFF.

This clone was counted at least ten times. The genes are TRBV6-5 and TRBJ1-5, with a tentative D call TRBD1 (5 bases). Trimming took 7 bases from V and 2 from J, leaving 12 bases between them. The germline V gene has CDR1 MNHEY and CDR2 SVGAGI. CDR3 length equals 14 residues. The CDR3 DNA reads TGTGCCAGCACCGTGGGGCGCGGCAATCAGCCCCAGCATTTT. Translated, it gives CASTVGRGNQPQHF.

The chain employs TRBV18 and TRBJ2-7; 13 positions agree with TRBD2. From germline, CDR1 is KGHSH and CDR2 LQKENI. CDR3 size: 16 residues. V dropped 3 bases and J dropped 6; count of bases not matched to a gene: 8. The CDR3 DNA reads as TGTGCCAGCTCACCCCAGACTAGCGGGAGGCCGGCCGAGCAGTACTTC. Its protein is CASSPQTSGRPAEQYF. Using reference TRBV18 and TRBJ2-7 for the parts outside the CDR3, the full variable domain is NAGVMQNPRHLVRRRGQEARLRCSPMKGHSHVYWYRQLPEEGLKFMVYLQKENIIDESGMPKERFSAEFPKEGPSILRIQQVVRGDSAAYFCASSPQTSGRPAEQYFGPGTRLTVT.

This clone was observed a handful of times. This chain joins TRBV6-1 and TRBJ2-5; possible D gene TRBD2, 5 bases. This CDR3 contains 14 residues. Germline CDR1 is MNHNS and CDR2 is SASEGT. Trimming removed 2 bases from V and 5 bases from J, with 12 bases in between. This chain's CDR3 is CASSERWRGETQYF. CDR3 DNA sequence: TGTGCCAGCAGTGAACGGTGGCGAGGGGAGACCCAGTACTTC.

The gene calls are TRBV11-2 and TRBJ1-4; no clear D gene. This CDR3 spans 19 amino acids. The germline V gene encodes CDR1 SGHAT and CDR2 FQNNGV. V shed 5 bases and J shed 2 bases, with 24 bases lying between them. Here the CDR3 reads CASSRPHGLSLATNEKLFF. CDR3 DNA: TGTGCCAGCAGCCGGCCCCATGGGCTGAGTTTGGCGACTAATGAAAAACTGTTTTTT.

This clone was detected once. This chain links TRBV12-5 with TRBJ2-2, with 7 positions matching TRBD2. Looked up from germline, CDR1 is LGHNT and CDR2 is FRNRAP. V trimming: 5 bases; J trimming: 2 bases; junction bases outside the gene matches: 5. This CDR3 has 15 residues. The CDR3 region has the DNA TGTGCTAGTGGTGCGGGAGCTGGAAACACCGGGGAGCTGTTTTTT. This translates into CASGAGAGNTGELFF.

The chain combines TRBV19 with TRBJ2-5; maybe TRBD1 (5 bases). With 1 base removed from V and 1 base from J, the gap between germline ends came to 10 bases. This CDR3 has 15 amino acids. Per germline, CDR1 LNHDA and CDR2 SQIVND (reference sequence). CDR3: CASSIGTPIQETQYF. Written as DNA, the CDR3 is TGTGCCAGTAGTATAGGGACACCGATCCAAGAGACCCAGTACTTC.